A single sample gave rise to the 3 T cell receptor beta chains below, sequenced in a study of cytomegalovirus exposure and HLA in healthy donors. PCR primers comprised 60 Vbeta and 13 Jbeta primers. Some clones are missing from TCRdb's copy, which holds only in-frame ones; the method was immunoSEQ multiplex PCR. The sample shows 130,000 to 150,000 clones, approximately 80% of them seen only once. Specimen: PBMCs. The receptor source for this set is a man aged 40-49 years in good health and CMV-seronegative.

The sample holds a few counts of this clone. The V call is TRBV19, the J call TRBJ2-3, with TRBD2 matching over 9 bases. Unmatched junction bases numbered 4, after V lost 6 bases and J lost 3 bases. The CDR3 is made up of 14 amino acids. Germline V lookup: CDR1 LNHDA, CDR2 SQIVND (reference sequence). The CDR3 reads CASSSSGGTDTQYF. The CDR3, as DNA: TGTGCCAGTAGCTCGAGCGGGGGGACAGATACGCAGTATTTT.

The chain uses TRBV28 and TRBJ2-7, with 7 bases identical to TRBD1. The junction had 1 base not matched to a gene; V was cut back by 5 bases and J by 0 bases. The CDR3 consists of 13 residues. Per germline, CDR1 MDHEN and CDR2 SYDVKM. The CDR3 region is CASSRDSSYEQYF. CDR3 bases: TGTGCCAGCAGTAGGGACAGCTCCTACGAGCAGTACTTC.

The chain's CDR3 is CASGLVQVGFLANEKLFF. The CDR3 DNA sequence: TGTGCTAGTGGTTTGGTACAGGTCGGGTTTTTAGCTAATGAAAAACTGTTTTTT. V usage is TRBV12-5 and J usage is TRBJ1-4, with a possible D match to TRBD1 (5 bases). The CDR3 length is 18 residues. V was clipped by 0 bases and J by 3 bases, with 17 bases between them. CDR1 and CDR2 (germline): LGHNT, FRNRAP.